The 8 T cell receptor beta chains in this list originate from one sample, sequenced in a study of CD8+CD57+ T cells in acquired aplastic anemia. CDR3 and TCR beta VDJ profiling relied on genomic DNA as the template. MiXCR was run by TCRdb on the reads, yielding one entry per CDR3 protein. In the table there are around 500,000 distinct CDR3 sequences, 25% to 40% of which are singletons. Those patients picked for sequencing had displayed CD8+CD57+ cell expansion on flow cytometry. Sequenced input: sorted CD4+, CD8+, or CD8+CD57+ T cells (not recorded which) from PBMCs. Receptors originate from a human donor with aplastic anemia.

This clonotype was seen repeatedly, ten times or more. The CDR3 sequence is CASSYGTGKDSPLHF. The CDR3 nucleotides read TGCGCCAGCAGCTACGGAACAGGGAAGGACTCACCCCTCCACTTT. This chain joins TRBV5-1 and TRBJ1-6; a possible D gene is TRBD1 (6 bases). V dropped 3 bases and J dropped 10 bases, with 17 bases sitting between them. The CDR3 contains 15 residues. Germline CDR1 reads SGHRS; CDR2 reads YFSETQ.

The sample holds a few counts of this clonotype. This chain connects TRBV2 to TRBJ2-3; 10 nucleotides align to TRBD2. The germline CDR1 and CDR2 sequences are SNHLY and FYNNEI. V was clipped by 2 bases and J by 1 base; unmatched bases: 12. The CDR3 has 19 amino acids. The chain's CDR3 is CASSERGGSGRRGTDTQYF. For the CDR3, the DNA is TGTGCCAGCAGTGAAAGGGGTGGTAGCGGGAGGAGGGGCACAGATACGCAGTATTTT.

This clonotype has more than one count but fewer than ten. V usage is TRBV9 and J usage is TRBJ1-1, with D hard to call. V lost 0 bases, J lost 3 bases, and 12 bases lay in between. The CDR3 has 15 residues. Germline CDR1 SGDLS, CDR2 YYNGEE. CDR3 protein: CASSVVPGPDTEAFF. The CDR3 bases are TGTGCCAGCAGCGTAGTGCCGGGTCCGGACACTGAAGCTTTCTTT. Full variable domain (missing parts from reference TRBV9 and TRBJ1-1): DSGVTQTPKHLITATGQRVTLRCSPRSGDLSVYWYQQSLDQGLQFLIQYYNGEERAKGNILERFSAQQFPDLHSELNLSSLELGDSALYFCASSVVPGPDTEAFFGQGTRLTVV.

The J gene is TRBJ2-3, the V gene TRBV12-5, with 8 bases identical to TRBD2. With 2 bases clipped from V and 4 bases from J, the junction kept 2 bases outside the gene matches. Germline values: CDR1 LGHNT, CDR2 FRNRAP. This CDR3 is 14 amino acids long. The CDR3 loop reads CASGLSGGADTQYF. The CDR3 DNA sequence: TGTGCTAGTGGTTTGTCGGGGGGGGCAGATACGCAGTATTTT.

V usage is TRBV28 and J usage is TRBJ2-7, with a weak D call TRBD2 (6 bases). Per germline, CDR1 MDHEN and CDR2 SYDVKM. This CDR3 contains 13 residues. The CDR3 bases are TGTGCAGCAGGAGGGTCCCCCTCCTACGAGCAGTACTTC. Translating it yields CAAGGSPSYEQYF.

A note on this clonotype: Possible read error: a much larger clone is one base away. The CDR3 DNA is TGTGCCACCAGTCTCAGGACAGGGACTGGGACGACAGATACGCAGTATTTT. This encodes CATSLRTGTGTTDTQYF. This chain links TRBV24-1 with TRBJ2-3, with 8 bases that match TRBD1. Germline V gene sequence: CDR1 KGHDR, CDR2 SFDVKD. This CDR3 comprises 17 residues. The ends lost 6 bases at V and 3 bases at J; junction bases unmatched: 13.

This sequence joins TRBV11-1 and TRBJ1-6, with D possibly being TRBD1 (5 bases). Germline V gene lookup returns CDR1 SGHAT and CDR2 FQDESV (reference sequence). The CDR3 sequence is 17 residues long. Trimming removed 2 bases at V and 8 bases at J, with 19 bases between. Here the CDR3 reads CASSLIIGTQGDSPLHF. The CDR3 bases are TGTGCCAGCAGCTTAATTATCGGGACCCAGGGTGATTCACCCCTCCACTTT. The whole variable domain, remainder taken from reference TRBV11-1 and TRBJ1-6, is EAEVAQSPRYKITEKSQAVAFWCDPISGHATLYWYRQILGQGPELLVQFQDESVVDDSQLPKDRFSAERLKGVDSTLKIQPAELGDSAMYLCASSLIIGTQGDSPLHFGNGTRLTVT.

The chain recombines TRBV15 with TRBJ2-3, with a weak D call TRBD2 (6 bases). CDR3 length: 15 amino acids. Germline-derived CDR1 and CDR2 are LNHNV and YYDKDF (reference sequence). The V gene lost 2 bases and the J gene lost 6 bases, with 15 bases spanning the gap. CDR3 nucleotide sequence: TGTGCCACCAGCAGAACCGCCGGGAGATCGGATACGCAGTATTTT. This codes for CATSRTAGRSDTQYF.